A single sample is the source of the 25 T cell receptor beta chains below, sequenced in a study of tumor-infiltrating lymphocytes in primary liver carcinoma (dated by TCRdb to between 2016 and 2019). Total RNA and DNA were co-extracted from about 19-30 mg of bulk tissue with the AllPrep DNA/RNA mini kit, without cell sorting. TCRdb records Illumina HiSeq 2500 as the sequencer. Using a constant-region primer and ProtoScript II reverse transcriptase, TCRbeta-specific cDNA was reverse-transcribed from 500 ng total RNA. The TCRbeta libraries were prepared through three rounds of nested multiplex PCR following a slightly modified ARM-PCR procedure. The first two PCR rounds used multiplex TRBV1-TRBV30 forward primers with a Cbeta reverse primer, each for about 10 cycles. TCRdb reran the public reads through fastp at Q25 and MiXCR, keeping productive beta chains. Each entry is one CDR3 protein sequence, shown with its most common DNA and genes. This sample lists about 120,000 distinct CDR3 sequences; around 62% were detected once. Clones ranked in the top ten supply roughly 9% of the sample.

The sequencing input was liver tumor tissue from sampling region 1. The cell subset or site tag for this specimen amounts to: tumor region T1, superior pole. Every receptor here comes from a woman aged 60-75 years with primary liver carcinoma and hepatitis B virus infection.

This clonotype was recorded once. At one of its ends the junction is not consistent with the germline gene, which may arise from a read error. J is TRBJ2-1 and V is TRBV5-1; 8 bases map to TRBD2. CDR1 is SGHRS, CDR2 YFSETQ, per germline. This CDR3 has 18 amino acids. The CDR3, as DNA: TGCGCCAGCAGCTTGACTCGGAGCGGGAGCCCCCTAGACAATGATCAGTTCTTC. It yields the protein CASSLTRSGSPLDNDQFF. Looking up the rest from reference TRBV5-1 and TRBJ2-1 gives the full variable domain: KAGVTQTPRYLIKTRGQQVTLSCSPISGHRSVSWYQQTPGQGLQFLFEYFSETQRNKGNFPGRFSGRQFSNSRSEMNVSTLELGDSALYLCASSLTRSGSPLDNDQFFGPGTRLTVL.

The DNA for the CDR3 is TGTGCCACCATGGACAGATCGTCCTACAATGAGCAGTTCTTC. It specifies CATMDRSSYNEQFF. The chain has TRBV24-1 and TRBJ2-1; a possible D gene is TRBD1 (6 bases). There are 14 residues in the CDR3. The V gene's germline CDR1 is KGHDR and CDR2 SFDVKD. V was cut by 8 bases and J by 1 base, with 11 bases left in between.

This clonotype came up a few times. The rearrangement joins TRBV30 to TRBJ2-7, with TRBD2 matching 9 bases. Losses at the gene ends were 0 bases for V and 7 bases for J; bases not matched to a gene: 4. This CDR3 spans 13 amino acids. Germline-derived CDR1 and CDR2 are GTSNPN and SVGIG (reference sequence). CDR3 amino acids: CAWSVGLAGEQYF. For the CDR3, the DNA is TGTGCCTGGAGTGTAGGCCTAGCGGGGGAGCAGTACTTC.

As to this clonotype: A single base separates this from a much larger clone, so it may be a read error. This CDR3 fails to terminate in the conserved phenylalanine or tryptophan, so it likely reflects a read error. The chain joins TRBV6-1 to TRBJ2-1, with TRBD2 identical over 11 bases. Germline CDR1 is MNHNS and CDR2 is SASEGT. J gave up 9 bases and V 2 bases, and 6 bases lay outside the gene matches. The CDR3 is 15 amino acids. The CDR3 region has the DNA TGTGCCAGCAGTGAAACTAGCGGGAGTTCTGGTGAGCAGTTCGTC. Its protein product is CASSETSGSSGEQFV.

In its sample, this clonotype was seen once. A clone one base away is much larger, so this may be a read error. The CDR3 is CASSQGRETGELFF. DNA of the CDR3: TGTGCCAGCAGCCAGGGTAGGGAGACCGGGGAGCTGTTTTTT. The gene calls are TRBV5-6 and TRBJ2-2; D may be TRBD1 or TRBD2 (5 bases each). The CDR3 loop spans 14 amino acids. Germline V gives CDR1 SGHDT, CDR2 YYEEEE. V lost 4 bases, J lost 5 bases, and 12 bases lay in between.

Of note for this clonotype: Given a much more abundant clone one base away, this may be a read error. The CDR3 region is CASREGEALPGANVLTF. The CDR3 DNA follows: TGTGCCAGCAGAGAGGGGGAGGCCCTCCCTGGGGCCAACGTCCTGACTTTC. V gene TRBV6-5 combines with J gene TRBJ2-6, with D perhaps given as TRBD1 or TRBD2 (6 bases each). Looked up from germline, CDR1 is MNHEY and CDR2 is SVGAGI. Trimming shortened V by 6 bases and J by 2 bases, and 17 bases separated the two germline ends. This CDR3 has 17 residues.

V usage is TRBV5-6 and J usage is TRBJ2-7, with 8 bases fitting TRBD1. CDR3 length: 14 amino acids. Germline CDR1 and CDR2: SGHDT and YYEEEE. The V gene end was trimmed by 8 bases and the J gene end by 4 bases; junction bases not matched to a gene: 11. The CDR3 DNA sequence: TGTGCCAGTAACTTCGACAGGGGAAATTACGAGCAGTACTTC. Translated: CASNFDRGNYEQYF. Full variable domain (remainder filled in from reference TRBV5-6 and TRBJ2-7): DAGVTQSPTHLIKTRGQQVTLRCSPKSGHDTVSWYQQALGQGPQFIFQYYEEEERQRGNFPDRFSGHQFPNYSSELNVNALLLGDSALYLCASNFDRGNYEQYFGPGTRLTVT.

This sequence joins TRBV14 and TRBJ2-2; 9 nucleotides agree with TRBD1. Germline V gene data show CDR1 as SGHDN and CDR2 as FVKESK. There are 17 residues in the CDR3. The trim removed 7 bases at V and 0 bases at J, leaving 9 bases unmatched. CDR3 nucleotide sequence: TGTGCCAGCAAGCGGACAGGGGCGTCCTCGAACACCGGGGAGCTGTTTTTT. Amino acid sequence: CASKRTGASSNTGELFF.

Regarding this clonotype: This may come from a read error, since a much larger clone is one base off. This chain joins TRBV28 and TRBJ2-7, with 10 bases aligning to TRBD2. CDR1 MDHEN and CDR2 SYDVKM come from the germline V gene. This CDR3 region has 15 residues. V shed 7 bases and J 5 bases; nucleotides not matched to a gene: 11. CDR3 sequence (DNA): TGTGCCAGCACCAACAAACTAGCGGGGACTAACGAGCAGTACTTC. This translates into CASTNKLAGTNEQYF.

The chain recombines TRBV11-2 with TRBJ2-1; D is perhaps TRBD2 (5 bases). CDR1 and CDR2 (germline): SGHAT, FQNNGV. With 3 bases removed from V and 16 bases from J, the gap between germline ends came to 25 bases. The CDR3 is made up of 15 amino acids. In DNA, the CDR3 is TGTGCCAGCAGCTTGCCGGGATTATGGGAAAATGAACAATTCTTC. It codes for CASSLPGLWENEQFF. Using reference TRBV11-2 and TRBJ2-1 for the parts outside the CDR3, the full variable domain is EAGVAQSPRYKIIEKRQSVAFWCNPISGHATLYWYQQILGQGPKLLIQFQNNGVVDDSQLPKDRFSAERLKGVDSTLKIQPAKLEDSAVYLCASSLPGLWENEQFFGPGTRLTVL.

A word on this clonotype: One junction end does not reproduce the germline sequence, and a read error may be involved. The DNA of the CDR3 is TGTGTCAGCAGCCAACTAGCGGTAGCAGGGCAGTACTTC. This codes for CVSSQLAVAGQYF. This rearrangement joins TRBV14 to TRBJ2-7, with 8 bases that match TRBD2. Germline CDR1 SGHDN, CDR2 FVKESK. The CDR3 runs to 13 residues.

The J gene is TRBJ1-2, the V gene TRBV2, with 9 bases aligning to TRBD1. Germline trimming cut 6 bases from V and 4 bases from J; bases unmatched to any gene: 6. Germline lookup yields CDR1 SNHLY and CDR2 FYNNEI. The CDR3 totals 14 residues. CDR3 coding DNA: TGTGCCAGCAGCGAACAGGGGGCTGTCTATGGCTACACCTTC. The encoded protein is CASSEQGAVYGYTF.

V is TRBV12-3 or TRBV12-4 and J is TRBJ2-1; 7 bases are shared with TRBD2. The trim removed 5 bases at V and 8 bases at J, leaving 12 bases unmatched. The CDR3 length is 15 residues. The CDR3 DNA reads as TGTGCCAGCAGTCCAGTGGGAGGGTCCCGGGATGAGCAGTTCTTC. Residues: CASSPVGGSRDEQFF.

A note on this clonotype: A much more abundant neighbour one base away suggests this may be a read error. V gene TRBV6-5 combines with J gene TRBJ1-5; D remains unclear. Germline V gives CDR1 MNHEY, CDR2 SVGAGI. V gave up 4 bases and J gave up 5 bases, with 15 bases separating them. The CDR3 spans 15 residues. The DNA of the CDR3 is TGTGCCAGCAGTTCCTCCCCCTCGGCGGATCAGCCCCAGCATTTT. Its translation: CASSSSPSADQPQHF.

This clonotype has a single count. One base away lies a much larger clone, so this may be a sequencing read error. This chain links TRBV4-1 with TRBJ2-5; D may be TRBD1 or TRBD2 (6 bases each). Deletions cut 5 bases from V and 7 bases from J, with 20 bases between. Germline values: CDR1 MGHRA, CDR2 YSYEKL. This CDR3 contains 15 residues. The CDR3 here is CASSTTLGGLGTQYF. CDR3 in DNA: TGCGCCAGCAGCACAACTCTAGGGGGGCTAGGGACCCAGTACTTC.

A few counts support this clonotype. The V call is TRBV14, the J call TRBJ2-2, with D tentatively TRBD1 or TRBD2 (5 bases each). The V end lost 1 base, the J end lost 4 bases, and 16 bases lay between the germline ends. The CDR3 contains 17 residues. The germline V gene has CDR1 SGHDN and CDR2 FVKESK. The DNA for the CDR3 is TGTGCCAGCAGCCAAGTTTTCAGGGAGACGGGCACCGGGGAGCTGTTTTTT. It specifies CASSQVFRETGTGELFF. Full variable domain (outside the CDR3, taken from reference TRBV14 and TRBJ2-2): EAGVTQFPSHSVIEKGQTVTLRCDPISGHDNLYWYRRVMGKEIKFLLHFVKESKQDESGMPNNRFLAERTGGTYSTLKVQPAELEDSGVYFCASSQVFRETGTGELFFGEGSRLTVL.

This chain joins TRBV30 and TRBJ2-7; TRBD2 aligns across 9 bases. J gave up 0 bases and V 6 bases, and 3 bases lay outside the gene matches. The CDR3 length is 13 residues. Germline V gene data show CDR1 as GTSNPN and CDR2 as SVGIG (reference sequence). This CDR3 is CACQGLASYEQYF. For the CDR3, the DNA is TGTGCCTGCCAGGGACTAGCCTCCTACGAGCAGTACTTC.

Points on this clonotype: Given a much more abundant clone one base away, this may be a read error. J is TRBJ1-1 and V is TRBV11-3, with D perhaps TRBD1 (5 bases). Per the germline V gene, CDR1 is SGHNT and CDR2 is YENEEA. The CDR3 length is 13 residues. V was trimmed by 4 bases and J by 5 bases, leaving 11 bases between them. The DNA for the CDR3 is TGTGCCAGCAGCTACAGCAAGGGGACTGAAGCTTTCTTT. Its translation: CASSYSKGTEAFF.

The table lists this clonotype with many counts. This sequence joins TRBV6-1 and TRBJ2-7; possible D gene TRBD1, 5 bases. Germline loops: CDR1 MNHNS, CDR2 SASEGT. Trimming shortened V by 4 bases and J by 5 bases, and 15 bases separated the two germline ends. CDR3 length: 14 residues. The CDR3, as DNA: TGTGCCAGCAGTGGAGGAAGGGGCTCGGACGAGCAGTACTTC. Its protein is CASSGGRGSDEQYF.

Only a few counts were recorded for this clonotype. The J gene is TRBJ2-7, the V gene TRBV28; 8 bases agree with TRBD2. CDR1 and CDR2 (germline): MDHEN, SYDVKM. After removal of 3 bases from V and 3 bases from J, the junction contained 13 bases not matched to a gene. This CDR3 spans 17 amino acids. The CDR3 region has the DNA TGTGCCAGCAGTTTCCCCCGTGGGTGGCGGGAGGACTACGAGCAGTACTTC. Amino acid sequence: CASSFPRGWREDYEQYF.

Concerning this clonotype itself: One end of the junction does not line up with germline, which may come from a read error. V gene TRBV5-1 combines with J gene TRBJ2-2, with D perhaps assigned TRBD1 or TRBD2 (5 bases each). The CDR3 is 16 residues long. Germline values: CDR1 SGHRS, CDR2 YFSETQ. CDR3 sequence: CASSLGTGTHIGELFF. The CDR3 nucleotides read TGCGCCAGCAGCTTGGGGACCGGGACCCACATAGGGGAGCTGTTCTTT.

This chain joins TRBV5-1 and TRBJ2-3, with 13 positions matching TRBD2. V lost 3 bases, J lost 0 bases, and 13 bases stayed unmatched. The CDR3 is 20 residues long. The V gene's germline CDR1 is SGHRS and CDR2 YFSETQ. The CDR3 sequence is CASSWAGLAGSFTSTDTQYF. As DNA, the CDR3 is TGCGCCAGCAGCTGGGCGGGACTAGCGGGATCCTTCACTAGCACAGATACGCAGTATTTT.

A remark on this clonotype: This is likely a read error, given that the CDR3 carries no conserved phenylalanine or tryptophan at its end. The chain recombines TRBV12-3 or TRBV12-4 with TRBJ1-1; no clear D. The CDR3 contains 15 residues. DNA for the CDR3: TGTGCCAGCAGTCGCTCGAACAGACTGACCACTGATGCTTTCTCT. Translation: CASSRSNRLTTDAFS.

Concerning this clonotype: One end of the junction varies from germline; a read error may be responsible. The chain uses TRBV29-1 and TRBJ2-7, with D unclear. The CDR3 is made up of 13 amino acids. Germline CDR1 reads SQVTM; CDR2 reads ANQGSEA. CDR3 DNA sequence: TGCAGCGTTGAAAGTGGTAGCTCCTACGGGCAGTACTTC. It encodes CSVESGSSYGQYF.

Turning to this clonotype: One end of the junction does not line up with germline, which may come from a read error. The CDR3 DNA sequence: TGTGCCAGCTCTGGAGGGGGCTTCCAAGAGATCCAGTACTTC. This translates into CASSGGGFQEIQYF. The genes are TRBV6-5 and TRBJ2-5, with D perhaps TRBD1 (7 bases). Germline V CDR1 and CDR2: MNHEY, SVGAGI. The CDR3 has 14 amino acids.